One and the same sample provided the 22 T cell receptor beta chains below, sequenced in a study of blood T cell repertoires in COVID-19. Sequenced by immunoSEQ multiplex PCR; TCRdb stores in-frame clones only, minus some. The data contain about 38,000 clones, around 87% of them seen just once; the ten biggest clones take up less than 30%. The sequencing sample was made of peripheral blood. Receptor source: a man in his fifties or sixties with active or convalescent COVID-19.

The rearrangement joins TRBV11-2 to TRBJ1-1, with D hard to call. From germline, CDR1 is SGHAT and CDR2 FQNNGV. V dropped 7 bases and J dropped 0 bases, with 9 bases sitting between them. There are 13 residues in the CDR3. CDR3 DNA: TGTGCCAGCACCTTCACTTTGAACACTGAAGCTTTCTTT. Protein sequence: CASTFTLNTEAFF.

This chain connects TRBV11-2 to TRBJ2-2; the match to TRBD2 covers 9 bases. V gave up 3 bases and J gave up 6 bases; unmatched junction bases: 5. Germline loops: CDR1 SGHAT, CDR2 FQNNGV. The CDR3 has 15 amino acids. CDR3 protein: CASSFSGRGAGELFF. The CDR3 bases are TGTGCCAGCAGCTTTAGCGGGAGAGGCGCCGGGGAGCTGTTTTTT.

The chain uses TRBV7-8 and TRBJ1-5; TRBD1 aligns across 8 bases. The CDR3 is 13 residues long. Per germline, CDR1 SGHVS and CDR2 FQNEAQ. Losses at the gene ends were 4 bases for V and 6 bases for J; bases not matched to a gene: 2. The CDR3 nucleotides read TGTGCCAGCAGCTCACAGGGGGGTCAGCCCCAGCATTTT. Protein: CASSSQGGQPQHF.

The rearrangement links TRBV11-3 to TRBJ1-1; D is unresolved. The V end lost 4 bases, the J end lost 6 bases, and 9 bases lay between the germline ends. The germline V gene encodes CDR1 SGHNT and CDR2 YENEEA. There are 12 residues in the CDR3. Here the CDR3 DNA reads TGTGCCAGCAGCTCCTCAGGCTCTGAAGCTTTCTTT. As protein: CASSSSGSEAFF.

The rearrangement joins TRBV5-5 to TRBJ2-7; TRBD1 agrees at 10 bases. Losses at the gene ends were 4 bases for V and 3 bases for J; bases not matched to a gene: 7. Germline CDR1 reads SGHKS; CDR2 reads YYEKEE (reference sequence). The CDR3 extends over 15 amino acids. The CDR3 DNA sequence: TGTGCCAGCAGCGGTGGACAGGGGGGAGTCTACGAGCAGTACTTC. This translates into CASSGGQGGVYEQYF.

The V and J genes are TRBV4-2 and TRBJ2-2; 7 nucleotides align to TRBD1. The germline gives CDR1 LGHNA, CDR2 YNFKEQ. V dropped 0 bases and J dropped 6; count of bases not matched to a gene: 7. The CDR3 is 16 amino acids. The DNA for the CDR3 is TGTGCCAGCAGCCAAGATGCCTCCAGGGGGTCCGGGGAGCTGTTTTTT. Residues: CASSQDASRGSGELFF.

This sequence joins TRBV7-9 and TRBJ2-4, with D perhaps TRBD1 (6 bases). V was pared by 6 bases and J by 4 bases, with 16 bases between. CDR3 length equals 15 residues. Germline CDR1 reads SEHNR; CDR2 reads FQNEAQ (reference sequence). This CDR3 reads CASSSRDTSKNIQYF. CDR3 DNA sequence: TGTGCCAGCAGTAGCAGGGACACCAGTAAAAACATTCAGTACTTC.

V usage is TRBV28 and J usage is TRBJ1-2, with TRBD1 identical over 10 bases. From germline, CDR1 is MDHEN and CDR2 SYDVKM. V lost 7 bases, J lost 3 bases, and 11 bases stayed unmatched. The CDR3 is 16 residues long. Here the CDR3 reads CASTKGGTGVHYGYTF. CDR3 bases: TGTGCCAGCACAAAAGGGGGGACAGGGGTTCACTATGGCTACACCTTC.

This rearrangement joins TRBV3-1 (or the pseudogene TRBV3-2) to TRBJ2-7, with D perhaps matching TRBD2 (6 bases). This CDR3 is 14 amino acids long. Germline V gene lookup returns CDR1 LGHDT and CDR2 YNNKEL (reference sequence). Between the trimmed V and J ends, which lost 4 bases and 3 bases, there was a span of 13 bases. The CDR3 bases are TGTGCCAGCAGCCTAGGTGTTAGCGGCTACGAGCAGTACTTC. Translated, it gives CASSLGVSGYEQYF.

The chain recombines TRBV27 with TRBJ2-3; 7 bases map to TRBD1. J lost 2 bases, V lost 6 bases, and 5 bases had no gene match. CDR1 MNHEY and CDR2 SMNVEV come from the germline V gene (reference sequence). This CDR3 contains 14 residues. The CDR3 is CASSSTGNTDTQYF. The CDR3 nucleotides read TGTGCCAGCAGCTCGACAGGGAACACAGATACGCAGTATTTT.

Only one count was recorded for this clone. The DNA for the CDR3 is TGTGCCAGCCACAGGGGAATAGAGTACGAGCAGTACTTC. This encodes CASHRGIEYEQYF. The V call is TRBV6-6, the J call TRBJ2-7; 7 positions agree with TRBD1. The CDR3 runs to 13 residues. J gave up 4 bases and V 8 bases, and 8 bases lay outside the gene matches. Germline V lookup: CDR1 MNHNY, CDR2 SVGAGI (reference sequence).

This rearrangement joins TRBV7-8 to TRBJ2-5; D not certain. The ends were cut back, 2 bases at V and 7 bases at J, with 5 bases in the middle. In germline, CDR1 is SGHVS, CDR2 FQNEAQ. CDR3 size: 11 residues. CDR3: CASSLSVTQYF. In DNA, the CDR3 is TGTGCCAGCAGCTTATCCGTGACCCAGTACTTC.

This clone was recorded once. This chain joins TRBV28 and TRBJ1-5, with a weak D call TRBD1 (6 bases). Trimming took 8 bases from V and 7 from J, leaving 27 bases between them. Germline CDR1 is MDHEN and CDR2 is SYDVKM. This CDR3 has 17 residues. CDR3 DNA sequence: TGTGCCAGCTTTGGAGGCAGGGGTCTTATGAGTGGGCAGCCCCAGCATTTT. It codes for CASFGGRGLMSGQPQHF.

This clone was counted only a few times. The gene calls are TRBV5-1 and TRBJ2-1; tentative D call: TRBD1 (6 bases). The CDR3 covers 16 residues. V was clipped by 0 bases and J by 8 bases, with 18 bases between them. From germline, CDR1 is SGHRS and CDR2 YFSETQ. The CDR3 bases are TGCGCCAGCAGCTTGGTATCGCCAGGGGTGCTCGATGAGCAGTTCTTC. Protein product: CASSLVSPGVLDEQFF. The variable domain in full, completed from reference TRBV5-1 and TRBJ2-1, reads KAGVTQTPRYLIKTRGQQVTLSCSPISGHRSVSWYQQTPGQGLQFLFEYFSETQRNKGNFPGRFSGRQFSNSRSEMNVSTLELGDSALYLCASSLVSPGVLDEQFFGPGTRLTVL.

The chain couples TRBV5-1 to TRBJ2-5, with D perhaps matching TRBD1 (5 bases). This CDR3 has 13 residues. V dropped 1 base and J dropped 5 bases, with 9 bases sitting between them. CDR1 and CDR2 (germline): SGHRS, YFSETQ. This CDR3 reads CASSLIGAETQYF. The CDR3 DNA reads TGCGCCAGCAGCTTGATAGGGGCGGAGACCCAGTACTTC.

The rearrangement links TRBV15 to TRBJ1-5, with D hard to call. Trimming left V 1 base short and J 2 bases short, with 9 bases between. Per germline, CDR1 LNHNV and CDR2 YYDKDF (reference sequence). The CDR3 is 15 residues long. The CDR3 loop reads CATSRAPRGNQPQHF. CDR3 DNA sequence: TGTGCCACCAGCAGAGCTCCCCGGGGCAATCAGCCCCAGCATTTT.

The V call is TRBV30, the J call TRBJ2-1, with D tentatively TRBD1 (6 bases). Germline V gene lookup returns CDR1 GTSNPN and CDR2 SVGIG (reference sequence). V dropped 3 bases and J dropped 1 base, with 19 bases sitting between them. CDR3 length equals 17 residues. The CDR3 DNA reads TGTGCCTGGAGCAACCTCCGGGACATAGGTTCCTACAATGAGCAGTTCTTC. It yields the protein CAWSNLRDIGSYNEQFF. Drawing the rest from reference TRBV30 and TRBJ2-1, the complete variable domain is SQTIHQWPATLVQPVGSPLSLECTVEGTSNPNLYWYRQAAGRGLQLLFYSVGIGQISSEVPQNLSASRPQDRQFILSSKKLLLSDSGFYLCAWSNLRDIGSYNEQFFGPGTRLTVL.

The chain joins TRBV7-2 to TRBJ2-7, with a tentative D call TRBD2 (6 bases). V was shortened by 1 base and J by 7 bases, with 20 bases between the two germline ends. The CDR3 consists of 16 residues. Per germline, CDR1 SGHTA and CDR2 FQGNSA. The CDR3 sequence is CASSLVGSGGAREQYF. CDR3 in DNA: TGTGCCAGCAGCTTAGTAGGTAGTGGCGGGGCGAGAGAGCAGTACTTC.

The chain combines TRBV2 with TRBJ1-1; no clear D. The CDR3 contains 15 residues. Germline V gene data show CDR1 as SNHLY and CDR2 as FYNNEI. Trimming shortened V by 1 base and J by 1 base, and 10 bases separated the two germline ends. The CDR3 region has the DNA TGTGCCAGCAGTGAAGTAGCGAACCCGAACACTGAAGCTTTCTTT. Translating it yields CASSEVANPNTEAFF.

This rearrangement joins TRBV28 to TRBJ2-1; TRBD2 matches 10 bases. Germline assignment: CDR1 MDHEN and CDR2 SYDVKM. The length of the CDR3 is 15 residues. V lost 2 bases and J lost 6; bases outside the gene matches: 4. DNA for the CDR3: TGTGCCAGCAGTTTAAGCGGGAGGGGTCCCAATGAGCAGTTCTTC. Protein product: CASSLSGRGPNEQFF.

V is TRBV9 and J is TRBJ2-3; tentatively, D is TRBD1 (6 bases). CDR1 is SGDLS, CDR2 YYNGEE, per germline. Trimming took 2 bases from V and 3 from J, leaving 10 bases between them. The CDR3 is 14 amino acids. The CDR3 region has the DNA TGTGCCAGCAGCGTGAGGGGGACAACAGATACGCAGTATTTT. Encoded protein: CASSVRGTTDTQYF.

The chain links TRBV27 to TRBJ1-2; 7 nucleotides match TRBD1. The CDR3 consists of 13 residues. Germline CDR1 reads MNHEY; CDR2 reads SMNVEV (reference sequence). The ends lost 3 bases at V and 6 bases at J; junction bases unmatched: 4. The CDR3 sequence is CASSFDRADGYTF. The CDR3 DNA follows: TGTGCCAGCAGTTTCGACAGGGCGGATGGCTACACCTTC.